Described below is a single TCR beta chain sequence and its context. Per the original methods: Reference gene primer amplification gave nucleated cell count estimates. Here immunoSEQ multiplex PCR was the method, and the copy in TCRdb shows in-frame clones only, minus some. The DNA was the basis for D and trimming; V, J and clone size are from that table. Of about 230,000 clones in the sample, over 65% are singletons; the top ten hold about 2.5%. The data were taken from a study of blood T cell repertoires in COVID-19. The overall study: Samples representing acute and convalescent COVID-19 were sourced from the United States, Italy and Spain. T cells, B-cell-depleted T cells, or PBMCs provided the cDNA or gDNA that served as material.

Germline CDR1 and CDR2: SGHRS and YFSETQ. Trimming removed 0 bases at V and 0 bases at J, with 6 bases between. The CDR3 consists of 14 residues. The rearrangement joins TRBV5-1 to TRBJ1-1, with D perhaps TRBD1 (5 bases). The origin of this receptor is a woman in her seventies with active or convalescent COVID-19. Sequencing was performed on peripheral blood. The CDR3 is CASSLAGMNTEAFF. The CDR3 nucleotides are TGCGCCAGCAGCTTGGCAGGGATGAACACTGAAGCTTTCTTT.